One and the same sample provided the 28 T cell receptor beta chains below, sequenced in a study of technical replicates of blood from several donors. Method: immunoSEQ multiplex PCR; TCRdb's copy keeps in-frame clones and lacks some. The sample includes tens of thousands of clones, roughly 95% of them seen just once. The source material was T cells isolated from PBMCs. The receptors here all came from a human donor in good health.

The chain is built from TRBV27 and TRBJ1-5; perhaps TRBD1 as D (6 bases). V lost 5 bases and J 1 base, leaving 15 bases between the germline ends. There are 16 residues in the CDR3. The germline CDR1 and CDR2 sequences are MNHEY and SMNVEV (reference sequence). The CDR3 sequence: CASSPWGQGSNQPQHF. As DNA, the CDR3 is TGTGCCAGCAGTCCCTGGGGGCAGGGGAGCAATCAGCCCCAGCATTTT.

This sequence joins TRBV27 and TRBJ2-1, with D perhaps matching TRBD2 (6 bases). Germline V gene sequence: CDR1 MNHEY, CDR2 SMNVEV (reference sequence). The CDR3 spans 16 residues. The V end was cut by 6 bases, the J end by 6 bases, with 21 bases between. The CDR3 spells CASRTTGLAVGNEQFF. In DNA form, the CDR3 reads TGTGCCAGCAGGACCACGGGACTCGCCGTGGGCAATGAGCAGTTCTTC.

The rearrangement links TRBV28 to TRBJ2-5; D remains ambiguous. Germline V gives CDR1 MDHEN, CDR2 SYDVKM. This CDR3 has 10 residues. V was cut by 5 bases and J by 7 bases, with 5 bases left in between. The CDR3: CASSRWTQYF. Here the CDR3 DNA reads TGTGCCAGCAGTCGGTGGACCCAGTACTTC.

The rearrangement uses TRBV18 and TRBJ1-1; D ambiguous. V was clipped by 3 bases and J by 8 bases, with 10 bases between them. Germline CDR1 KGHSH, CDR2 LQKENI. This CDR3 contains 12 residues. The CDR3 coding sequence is TGTGCCAGCTCACCGGGGTGGAGGGAAGCTTTCTTT. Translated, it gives CASSPGWREAFF.

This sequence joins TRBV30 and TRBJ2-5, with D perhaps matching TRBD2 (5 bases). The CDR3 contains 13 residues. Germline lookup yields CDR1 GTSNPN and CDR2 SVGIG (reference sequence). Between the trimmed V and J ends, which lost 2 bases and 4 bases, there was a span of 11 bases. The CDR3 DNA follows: TGTGCCTGGAGTCTTTTGGGGAGAGAGACCCAGTACTTC. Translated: CAWSLLGRETQYF.

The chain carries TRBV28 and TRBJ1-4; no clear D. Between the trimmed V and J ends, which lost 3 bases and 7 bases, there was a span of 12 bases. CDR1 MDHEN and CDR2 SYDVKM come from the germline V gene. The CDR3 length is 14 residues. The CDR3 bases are TGTGCCAGCAGTTTCGGGGTTGGGAGTGAAAAACTGTTTTTT. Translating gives CASSFGVGSEKLFF. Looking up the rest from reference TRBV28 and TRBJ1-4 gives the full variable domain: DVKVTQSSRYLVKRTGEKVFLECVQDMDHENMFWYRQDPGLGLRLIYFSYDVKMKEKGDIPEGYSVSREKKERFSLILESASTNQTSMYLCASSFGVGSEKLFFGSGTQLSVL.

CDR3 region: CSVGSGSSEKLFF. As DNA, the CDR3 is TGCAGCGTTGGGTCAGGGTCGAGTGAAAAACTGTTTTTT. V gene TRBV29-1 combines with J gene TRBJ1-4; a weak D match, TRBD1 (5 bases). The CDR3 length is 13 residues. CDR1 SQVTM and CDR2 ANQGSEA come from the germline V gene. V lost 4 bases, J lost 7 bases, and 13 bases lay in between. The whole variable domain, filled in from reference TRBV29-1 and TRBJ1-4, reads SAVISQKPSRDICQRGTSLTIQCQVDSQVTMMFWYRQQPGQSLTLIATANQGSEATYESGFVIDKFPISRPNLTFSTLTVSNMSPEDSSIYLCSVGSGSSEKLFFGSGTQLSVL.

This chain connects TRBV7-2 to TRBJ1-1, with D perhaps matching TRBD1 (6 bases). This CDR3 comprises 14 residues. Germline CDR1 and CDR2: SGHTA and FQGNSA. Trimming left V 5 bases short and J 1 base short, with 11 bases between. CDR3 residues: CASSQDRRNTEAFF. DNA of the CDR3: TGTGCCAGCAGCCAAGACAGGCGGAACACTGAAGCTTTCTTT.

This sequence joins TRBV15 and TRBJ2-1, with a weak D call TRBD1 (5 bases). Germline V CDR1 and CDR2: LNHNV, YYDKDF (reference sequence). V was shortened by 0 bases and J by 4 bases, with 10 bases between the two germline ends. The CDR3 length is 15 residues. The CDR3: CATSREVTAYNEQFF. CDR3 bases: TGTGCCACCAGCAGAGAAGTGACAGCTTACAATGAGCAGTTCTTC.

CDR3 sequence (DNA): TGTGCCAGCAGCAAAGTGGGGGACAGGGGGATGACCGGGGAGCTGTTTTTT. Protein: CASSKVGDRGMTGELFF. The V call is TRBV21-1, the J call TRBJ2-2; TRBD1 reflects the table's D call only, with no check against the DNA. TRBV21-1 represents a pseudogene. This CDR3 is 17 amino acids long.

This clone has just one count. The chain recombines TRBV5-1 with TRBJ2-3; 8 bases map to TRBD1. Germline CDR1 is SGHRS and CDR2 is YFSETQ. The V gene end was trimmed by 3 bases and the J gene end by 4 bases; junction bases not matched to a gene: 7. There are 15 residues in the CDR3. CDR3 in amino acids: CASSSTGGSADTQYF. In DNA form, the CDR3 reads TGCGCCAGCAGCTCAACAGGGGGGAGCGCAGATACGCAGTATTTT. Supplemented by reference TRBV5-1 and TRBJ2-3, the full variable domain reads KAGVTQTPRYLIKTRGQQVTLSCSPISGHRSVSWYQQTPGQGLQFLFEYFSETQRNKGNFPGRFSGRQFSNSRSEMNVSTLELGDSALYLCASSSTGGSADTQYFGPGTRLTVL.

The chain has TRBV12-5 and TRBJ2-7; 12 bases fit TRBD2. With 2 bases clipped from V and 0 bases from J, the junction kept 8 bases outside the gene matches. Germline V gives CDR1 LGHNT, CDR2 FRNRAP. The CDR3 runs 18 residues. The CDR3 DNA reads TGTGCTAGTGGTTTGAGGGGACTAGCGGGTATGAGCTCCTACGAGCAGTACTTC. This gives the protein CASGLRGLAGMSSYEQYF.

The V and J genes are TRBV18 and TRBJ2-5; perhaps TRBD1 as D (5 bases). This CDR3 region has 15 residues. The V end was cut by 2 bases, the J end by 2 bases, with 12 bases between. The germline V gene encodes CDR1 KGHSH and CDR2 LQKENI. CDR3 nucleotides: TGTGCCAGCTCACCAGATCTACCAGGGCAAGAGACCCAGTACTTC. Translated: CASSPDLPGQETQYF.

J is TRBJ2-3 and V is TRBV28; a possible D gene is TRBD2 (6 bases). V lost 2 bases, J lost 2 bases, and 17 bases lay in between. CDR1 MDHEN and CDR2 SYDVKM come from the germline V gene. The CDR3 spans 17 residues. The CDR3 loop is CASSLGRPGELTDTQYF. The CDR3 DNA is TGTGCCAGCAGTTTAGGGCGTCCGGGAGAACTCACAGATACGCAGTATTTT.

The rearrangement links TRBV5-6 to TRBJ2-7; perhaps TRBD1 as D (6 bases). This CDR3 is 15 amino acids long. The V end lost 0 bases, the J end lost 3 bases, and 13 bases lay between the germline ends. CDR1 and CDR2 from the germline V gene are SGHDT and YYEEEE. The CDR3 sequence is CASSLGGGYRYEQYF. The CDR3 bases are TGTGCCAGCAGCTTGGGAGGGGGATATCGCTACGAGCAGTACTTC. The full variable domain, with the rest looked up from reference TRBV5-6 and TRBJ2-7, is DAGVTQSPTHLIKTRGQQVTLRCSPKSGHDTVSWYQQALGQGPQFIFQYYEEEERQRGNFPDRFSGHQFPNYSSELNVNALLLGDSALYLCASSLGGGYRYEQYFGPGTRLTVT.

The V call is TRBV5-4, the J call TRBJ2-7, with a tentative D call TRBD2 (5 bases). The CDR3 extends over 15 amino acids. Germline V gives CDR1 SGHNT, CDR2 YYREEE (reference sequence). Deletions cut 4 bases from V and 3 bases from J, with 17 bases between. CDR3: CASSETGEGDYEQYF. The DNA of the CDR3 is TGTGCCAGCAGCGAGACCGGGGAAGGAGACTACGAGCAGTACTTC.

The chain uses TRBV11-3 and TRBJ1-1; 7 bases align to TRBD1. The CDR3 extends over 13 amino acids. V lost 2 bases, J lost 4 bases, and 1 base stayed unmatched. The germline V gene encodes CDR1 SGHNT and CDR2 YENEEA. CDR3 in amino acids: CASSLKGATEAFF. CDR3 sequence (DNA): TGTGCCAGCAGCTTAAAGGGGGCCACTGAAGCTTTCTTT.

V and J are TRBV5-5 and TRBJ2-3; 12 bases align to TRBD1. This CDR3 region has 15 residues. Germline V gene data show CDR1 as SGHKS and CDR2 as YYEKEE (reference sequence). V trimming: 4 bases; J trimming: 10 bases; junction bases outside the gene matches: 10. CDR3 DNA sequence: TGTGCCAGCAGCCTCCGGGACAGGGGGCTTCGGCCGCAGTATTTT. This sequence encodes CASSLRDRGLRPQYF.

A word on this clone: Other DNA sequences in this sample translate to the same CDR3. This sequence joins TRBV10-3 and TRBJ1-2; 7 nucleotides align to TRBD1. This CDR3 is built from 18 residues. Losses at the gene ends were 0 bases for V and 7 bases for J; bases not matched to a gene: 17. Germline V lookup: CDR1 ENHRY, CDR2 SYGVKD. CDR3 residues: CAISESGRAAGGRVGYTF. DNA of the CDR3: TGTGCCATCAGTGAGTCGGGTCGGGCGGCAGGGGGAAGAGTTGGCTACACCTTC.

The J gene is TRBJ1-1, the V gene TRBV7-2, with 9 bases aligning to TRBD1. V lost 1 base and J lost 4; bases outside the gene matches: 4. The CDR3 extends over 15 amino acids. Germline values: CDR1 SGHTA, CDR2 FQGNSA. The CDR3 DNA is TGTGCCAGCAGCTTAGGGGACAGGGCGGGCACTGAAGCTTTCTTT. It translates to CASSLGDRAGTEAFF.

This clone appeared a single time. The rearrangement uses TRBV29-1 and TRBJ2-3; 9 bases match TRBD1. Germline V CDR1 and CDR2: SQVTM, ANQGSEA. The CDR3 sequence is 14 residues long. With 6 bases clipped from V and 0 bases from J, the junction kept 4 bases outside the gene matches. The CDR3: CSVNRGPSTDTQYF. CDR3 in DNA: TGCAGCGTCAACAGGGGGCCAAGCACAGATACGCAGTATTTT.

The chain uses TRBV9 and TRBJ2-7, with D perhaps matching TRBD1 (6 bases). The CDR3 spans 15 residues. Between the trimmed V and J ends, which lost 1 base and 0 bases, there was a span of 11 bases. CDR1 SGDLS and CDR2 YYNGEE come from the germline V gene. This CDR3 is CASSVKGGNSYEQYF. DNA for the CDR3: TGTGCCAGCAGCGTAAAAGGGGGTAACTCCTACGAGCAGTACTTC. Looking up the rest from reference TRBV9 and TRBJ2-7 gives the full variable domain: DSGVTQTPKHLITATGQRVTLRCSPRSGDLSVYWYQQSLDQGLQFLIQYYNGEERAKGNILERFSAQQFPDLHSELNLSSLELGDSALYFCASSVKGGNSYEQYFGPGTRLTVT.

The CDR3 spells CAIRLDRATEAFF. Written as DNA, the CDR3 is TGTGCCATCAGGCTAGACAGGGCGACTGAAGCTTTCTTT. This chain links TRBV10-3 with TRBJ1-1; 7 bases line up with TRBD1. Per germline, CDR1 ENHRY and CDR2 SYGVKD. V shed 6 bases, J shed 5 bases, and the junction held 6 bases outside the gene matches. This CDR3 spans 13 amino acids.

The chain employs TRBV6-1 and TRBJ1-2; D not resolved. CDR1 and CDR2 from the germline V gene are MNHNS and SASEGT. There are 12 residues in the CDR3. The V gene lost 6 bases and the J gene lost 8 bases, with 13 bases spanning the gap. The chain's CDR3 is CASSEGQIGYTF. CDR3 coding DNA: TGTGCCAGCAGCGAGGGTCAAATCGGCTACACCTTC.

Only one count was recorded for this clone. CDR3 region: CASSLVWEKAKNIQYF. In DNA, the CDR3 is TGTGCCAGCAGCTTAGTTTGGGAGAAAGCCAAAAACATTCAGTACTTC. This chain uses TRBV11-2 with TRBJ2-4, with D possibly TRBD2 on 5 matching bases. V was pared by 1 base and J by 0 bases, with 10 bases between. Germline V gives CDR1 SGHAT, CDR2 FQNNGV. The CDR3 spans 16 residues.

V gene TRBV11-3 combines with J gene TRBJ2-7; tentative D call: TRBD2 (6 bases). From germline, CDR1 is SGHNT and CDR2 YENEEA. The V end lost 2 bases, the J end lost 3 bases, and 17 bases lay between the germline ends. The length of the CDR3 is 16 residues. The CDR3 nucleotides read TGTGCCAGCAGCTTATATACCGGGAGACCCGACTACGAGCAGTACTTC. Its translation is CASSLYTGRPDYEQYF.

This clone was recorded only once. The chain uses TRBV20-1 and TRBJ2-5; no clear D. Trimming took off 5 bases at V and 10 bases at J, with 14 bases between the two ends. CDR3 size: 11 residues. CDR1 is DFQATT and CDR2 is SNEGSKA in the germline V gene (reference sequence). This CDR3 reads CSAAHSGDQYF. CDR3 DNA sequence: TGCAGTGCTGCCCACTCGGGTGACCAGTACTTC.

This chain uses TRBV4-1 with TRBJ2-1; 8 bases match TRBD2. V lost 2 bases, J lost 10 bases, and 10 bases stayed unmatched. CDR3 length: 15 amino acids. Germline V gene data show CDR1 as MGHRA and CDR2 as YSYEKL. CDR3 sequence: CASSQLGAGVGEQFF. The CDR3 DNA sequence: TGCGCCAGCAGCCAACTAGGAGCGGGAGTCGGCGAGCAGTTCTTC.